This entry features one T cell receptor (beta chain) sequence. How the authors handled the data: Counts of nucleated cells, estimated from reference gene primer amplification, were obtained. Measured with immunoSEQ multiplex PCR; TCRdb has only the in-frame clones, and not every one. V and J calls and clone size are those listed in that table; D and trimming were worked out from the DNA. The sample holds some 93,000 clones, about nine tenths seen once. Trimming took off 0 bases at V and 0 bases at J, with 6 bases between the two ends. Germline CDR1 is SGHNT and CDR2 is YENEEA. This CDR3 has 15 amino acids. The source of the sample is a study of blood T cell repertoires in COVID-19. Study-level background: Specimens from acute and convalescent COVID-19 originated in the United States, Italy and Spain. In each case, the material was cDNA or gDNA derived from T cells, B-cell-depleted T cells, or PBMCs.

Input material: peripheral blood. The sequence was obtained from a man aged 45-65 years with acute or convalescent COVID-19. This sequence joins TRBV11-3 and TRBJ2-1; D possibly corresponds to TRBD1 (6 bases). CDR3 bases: TGTGCCAGCAGCTTAGAGACAGGCTCCTACAATGAGCAGTTCTTC. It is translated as CASSLETGSYNEQFF.